What follows describes a single T cell receptor beta chain. What it binds is unknown. The record originates from a study of somatic mutations in cytotoxic T cells in rheumatoid arthritis. On the study more broadly: Some V beta antibody-stained T-cell populations were flow-sorted at nearly 100% purity, including V beta1+ cells sequenced for TCRB.

Measured with immunoSEQ multiplex PCR; TCRdb has only the in-frame clones, and not every one. The data hold about 18,000 clones, with more than 65% observed a single time. CD4+ and CD8+ cells were isolated by positive magnetic bead selection, with purity checked by flow cytometry. Germline trimming cut 7 bases from V and 2 bases from J; bases unmatched to any gene: 11. The CDR3 totals 17 residues. Per germline, CDR1 LNHDA and CDR2 SQIVND (reference sequence). General study points: The largest CD8+ clone made up over 20% of CD8+ cells in about an eighth of the 65 patients.

The specimen sequenced was CD8+ T cells sorted from blood. The chain combines TRBV19 with TRBJ2-1; TRBD2 agrees at 10 bases. The sequence came from a woman aged 50 to 65 in good health. The CDR3 bases are TGTGCCAGTACGGGGCCCAGCCTAGCGGGAGCCTACAATGAGCAGTTCTTC. This translates into CASTGPSLAGAYNEQFF.